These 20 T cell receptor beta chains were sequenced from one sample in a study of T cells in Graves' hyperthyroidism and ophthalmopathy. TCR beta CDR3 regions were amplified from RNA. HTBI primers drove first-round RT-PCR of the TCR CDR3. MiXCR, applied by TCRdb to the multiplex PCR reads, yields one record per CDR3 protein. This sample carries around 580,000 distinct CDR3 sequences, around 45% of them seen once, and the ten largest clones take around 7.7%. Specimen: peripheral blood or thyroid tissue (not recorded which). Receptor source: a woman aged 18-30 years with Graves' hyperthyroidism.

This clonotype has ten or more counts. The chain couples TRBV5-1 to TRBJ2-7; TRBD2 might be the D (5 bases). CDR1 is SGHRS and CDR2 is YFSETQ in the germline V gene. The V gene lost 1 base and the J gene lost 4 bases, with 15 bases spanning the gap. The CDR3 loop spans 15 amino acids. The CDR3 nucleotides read TGCGCCAGCAGCTTGCTGGCGGAACGAGGGTACGAGCAGTACTTC. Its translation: CASSLLAERGYEQYF. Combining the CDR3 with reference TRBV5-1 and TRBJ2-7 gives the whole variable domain KAGVTQTPRYLIKTRGQQVTLSCSPISGHRSVSWYQQTPGQGLQFLFEYFSETQRNKGNFPGRFSGRQFSNSRSEMNVSTLELGDSALYLCASSLLAERGYEQYFGPGTRLTVT.

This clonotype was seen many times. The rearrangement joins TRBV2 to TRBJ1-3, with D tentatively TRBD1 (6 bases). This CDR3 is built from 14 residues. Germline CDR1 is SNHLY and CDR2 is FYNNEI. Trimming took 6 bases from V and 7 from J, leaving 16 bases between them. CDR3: CASRTTQGENTIYF. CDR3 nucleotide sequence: TGTGCCAGCAGGACTACACAGGGAGAGAACACCATATATTTT.

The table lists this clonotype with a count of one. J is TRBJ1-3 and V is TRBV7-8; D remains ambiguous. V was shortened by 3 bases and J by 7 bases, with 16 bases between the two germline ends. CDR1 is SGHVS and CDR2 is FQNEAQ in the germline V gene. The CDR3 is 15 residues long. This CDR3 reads CASSFGQPGKNTIYF. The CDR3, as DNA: TGTGCCAGCAGCTTCGGCCAACCCGGGAAGAACACCATATATTTT.

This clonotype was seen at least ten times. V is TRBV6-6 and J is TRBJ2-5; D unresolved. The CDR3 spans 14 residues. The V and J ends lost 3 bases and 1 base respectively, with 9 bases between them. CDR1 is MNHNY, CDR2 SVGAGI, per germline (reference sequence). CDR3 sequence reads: CASSYLVGQETQYF. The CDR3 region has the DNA TGTGCCAGCAGTTATCTGGTGGGCCAAGAGACCCAGTACTTC.

The CDR3 region has the DNA TGTGCCAGCAGCTTAGCCGCGGGACACAAAGAGACCCAGTACTTC. Amino acids: CASSLAAGHKETQYF. The chain couples TRBV7-9 to TRBJ2-5; D assignment may be TRBD1 or TRBD2 (6 bases each). V lost 0 bases and J lost 3, with 11 bases in between. CDR1 SEHNR and CDR2 FQNEAQ come from the germline V gene (reference sequence). This CDR3 has 15 amino acids.

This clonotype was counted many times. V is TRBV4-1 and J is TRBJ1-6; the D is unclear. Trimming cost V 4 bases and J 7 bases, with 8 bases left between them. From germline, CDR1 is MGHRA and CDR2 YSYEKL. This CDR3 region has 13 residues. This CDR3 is CASSLTANSPLHF. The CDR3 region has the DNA TGCGCCAGCAGCCTGACTGCGAATTCACCCCTCCACTTT.

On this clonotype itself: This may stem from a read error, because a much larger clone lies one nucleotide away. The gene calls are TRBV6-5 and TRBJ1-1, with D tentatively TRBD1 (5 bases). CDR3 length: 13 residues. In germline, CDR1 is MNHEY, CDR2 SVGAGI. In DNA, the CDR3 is TGTGCCAGCAGTAGGACACCCTACACTGAAGCTTCCTTT. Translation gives CASSRTPYTEASF.

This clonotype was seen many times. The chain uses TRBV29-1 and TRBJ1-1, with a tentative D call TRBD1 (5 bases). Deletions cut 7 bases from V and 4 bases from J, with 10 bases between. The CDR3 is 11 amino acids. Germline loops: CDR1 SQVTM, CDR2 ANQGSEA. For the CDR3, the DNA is TGCAGCGCTCAGGGCGGCACTGAAGCTTTCTTT. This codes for CSAQGGTEAFF.

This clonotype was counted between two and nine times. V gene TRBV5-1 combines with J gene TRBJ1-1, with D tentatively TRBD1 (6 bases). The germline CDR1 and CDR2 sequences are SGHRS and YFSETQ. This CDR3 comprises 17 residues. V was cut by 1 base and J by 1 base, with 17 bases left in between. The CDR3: CASSLTFNRDTNTEAFF. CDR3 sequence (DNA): TGCGCCAGCAGCTTGACCTTCAACCGGGACACGAACACTGAAGCTTTCTTT.

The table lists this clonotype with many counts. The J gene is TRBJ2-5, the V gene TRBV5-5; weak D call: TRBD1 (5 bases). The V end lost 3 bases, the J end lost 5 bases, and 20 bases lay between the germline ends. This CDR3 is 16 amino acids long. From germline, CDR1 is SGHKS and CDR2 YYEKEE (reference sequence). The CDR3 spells CASSYTDSSRAETQYF. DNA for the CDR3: TGTGCCAGCAGCTATACCGATAGCTCCAGGGCGGAGACCCAGTACTTC.

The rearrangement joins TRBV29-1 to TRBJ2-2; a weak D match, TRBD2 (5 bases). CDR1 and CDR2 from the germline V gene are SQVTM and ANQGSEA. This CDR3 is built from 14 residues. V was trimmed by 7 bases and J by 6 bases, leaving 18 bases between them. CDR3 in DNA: TGCAGCGGCCGGGGAGAAGGGCCACCCGGGGAGCTGTTTTTT. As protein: CSGRGEGPPGELFF.

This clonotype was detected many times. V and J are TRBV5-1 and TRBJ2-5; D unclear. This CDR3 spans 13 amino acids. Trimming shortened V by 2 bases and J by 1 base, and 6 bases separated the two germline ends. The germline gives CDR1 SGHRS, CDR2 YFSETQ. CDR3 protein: CASSFEVQETQYF. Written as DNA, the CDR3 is TGCGCCAGCAGCTTCGAAGTCCAAGAGACCCAGTACTTC.

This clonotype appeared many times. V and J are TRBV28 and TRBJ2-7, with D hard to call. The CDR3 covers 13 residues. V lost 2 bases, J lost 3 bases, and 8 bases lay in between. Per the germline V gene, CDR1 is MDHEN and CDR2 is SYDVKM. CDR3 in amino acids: CASSLDSYYEQYF. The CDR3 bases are TGTGCCAGCAGTTTAGATAGCTACTACGAGCAGTACTTC. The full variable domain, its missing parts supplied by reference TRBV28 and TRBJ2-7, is DVKVTQSSRYLVKRTGEKVFLECVQDMDHENMFWYRQDPGLGLRLIYFSYDVKMKEKGDIPEGYSVSREKKERFSLILESASTNQTSMYLCASSLDSYYEQYFGPGTRLTVT.

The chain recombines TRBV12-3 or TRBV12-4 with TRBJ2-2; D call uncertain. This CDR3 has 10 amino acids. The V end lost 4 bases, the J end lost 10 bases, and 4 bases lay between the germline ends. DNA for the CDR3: TGTGCCAGCAGTTACTCGGAGCTGTTTTTT. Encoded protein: CASSYSELFF.

CDR3 protein: CASSLEAGRTQYF. The CDR3 bases are TGTGCCAGCAGCTTAGAGGCAGGGAGAACCCAGTACTTC. The rearrangement uses TRBV7-9 and TRBJ2-5; D is possibly TRBD1 or TRBD2 (5 bases each). CDR3 length: 13 residues. V dropped 1 base and J dropped 8 bases, with 11 bases sitting between them. The V gene's germline CDR1 is SEHNR and CDR2 FQNEAQ (reference sequence).

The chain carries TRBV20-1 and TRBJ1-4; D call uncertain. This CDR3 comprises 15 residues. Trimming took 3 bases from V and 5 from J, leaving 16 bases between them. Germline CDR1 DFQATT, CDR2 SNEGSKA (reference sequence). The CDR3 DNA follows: TGCAGTGCTAGTGGGCACGGAGGTGGCAATGAAAAACTGTTTTTT. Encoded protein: CSASGHGGGNEKLFF.

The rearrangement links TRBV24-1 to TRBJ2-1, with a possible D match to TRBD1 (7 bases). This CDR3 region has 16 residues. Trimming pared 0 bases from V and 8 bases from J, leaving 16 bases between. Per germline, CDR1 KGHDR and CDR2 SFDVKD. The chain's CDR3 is CATSDLGGGPTDEQFF. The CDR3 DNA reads TGTGCCACCAGTGATTTGGGAGGGGGCCCTACCGATGAGCAGTTCTTC.

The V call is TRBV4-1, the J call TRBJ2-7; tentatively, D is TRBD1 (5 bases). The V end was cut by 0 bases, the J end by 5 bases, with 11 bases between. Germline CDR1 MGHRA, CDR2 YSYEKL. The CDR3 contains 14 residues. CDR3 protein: CASSQDLLRDEQYF. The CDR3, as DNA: TGCGCCAGCAGCCAAGATTTGCTCAGGGACGAGCAGTACTTC.

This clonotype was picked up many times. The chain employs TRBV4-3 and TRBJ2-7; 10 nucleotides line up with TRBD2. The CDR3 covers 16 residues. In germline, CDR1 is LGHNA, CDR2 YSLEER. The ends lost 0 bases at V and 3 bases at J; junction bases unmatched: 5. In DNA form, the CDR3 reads TGCGCCAGCAGCCAAGACACTAGCGGGACCCTCTACGAGCAGTACTTC. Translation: CASSQDTSGTLYEQYF.

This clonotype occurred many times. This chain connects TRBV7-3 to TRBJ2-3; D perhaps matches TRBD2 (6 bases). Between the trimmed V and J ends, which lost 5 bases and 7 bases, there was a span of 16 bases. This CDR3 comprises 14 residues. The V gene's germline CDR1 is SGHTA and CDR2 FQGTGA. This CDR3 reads CASSKGLVEHTQYF. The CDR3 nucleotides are TGTGCCAGCAGCAAGGGACTTGTGGAGCATACGCAGTATTTT.